The 21 T cell receptor beta chains in this list originate from one sample, sequenced in a study of beta chain features in type 1 diabetes. Regarding the study as a whole: TCRB CDR3s were moderately but significantly shorter in Type 1 diabetes patients in all four CD4+ subsets.

These receptors' antigens are unknown. The authors reverse transcribed all of the isolated RNA, so sequencing captured expressed TCRB transcripts. Sequencing used immunoSEQ multiplex PCR; TCRdb keeps in-frame clones, though not all of them. The sample lists around 250,000 clones; approximately 15% were seen once. The sequencing sample was made of naive CD4+ T cells from blood. The receptors stem from a man aged 30 to 45 with type 1 diabetes.

This chain joins TRBV5-6 and TRBJ1-2, with 8 bases that match TRBD1. This CDR3 spans 15 amino acids. Looked up from germline, CDR1 is SGHDT and CDR2 is YYEEEE. After removal of 2 bases from V and 5 bases from J, the junction contained 8 bases not matched to a gene. The CDR3 protein is CASSFYRGAAYGYTF. The CDR3 DNA follows: TGTGCCAGCAGCTTCTACAGGGGGGCGGCATATGGCTACACCTTC.

This clone was seen a handful of times. This sequence joins TRBV5-1 and TRBJ1-1, with a possible D match to TRBD1 (6 bases). From germline, CDR1 is SGHRS and CDR2 YFSETQ. V lost 3 bases to trimming and J lost 0 bases, with 18 bases between them. CDR3 length equals 17 residues. The CDR3 is CASSSSGGLSMNTEAFF. CDR3 DNA sequence: TGCGCCAGCAGCTCTTCGGGGGGGCTCTCTATGAACACTGAAGCTTTCTTT.

This chain joins TRBV13 and TRBJ2-1, with 8 bases fitting TRBD2. This CDR3 comprises 15 residues. The ends lost 2 bases at V and 4 bases at J; junction bases unmatched: 4. Germline assignment: CDR1 PRHDT and CDR2 FYEKMQ (reference sequence). The CDR3 loop is CASSLRGRRYNEQFF. As DNA, the CDR3 is TGTGCCAGCAGCTTACGCGGGAGGAGGTACAATGAGCAGTTCTTC.

The chain carries TRBV5-4 and TRBJ2-3; 8 bases map to TRBD1. The ends lost 4 bases at V and 4 bases at J; junction bases unmatched: 5. Germline CDR1 is SGHNT and CDR2 is YYREEE (reference sequence). The CDR3 loop spans 14 amino acids. DNA for the CDR3: TGTGCCAGCAGCCCTGAGACAGGGGCAGATACGCAGTATTTT. Protein: CASSPETGADTQYF.

This clone has more than one count but fewer than ten. The rearrangement links TRBV2 to TRBJ2-3; 7 bases line up with TRBD2. The V segment lost 6 bases and the J segment 1 base; nucleotides outside the gene matches: 7. From germline, CDR1 is SNHLY and CDR2 FYNNEI. The CDR3 sequence is 15 residues long. The CDR3 nucleotides are TGTGCCAGCAGCCCGACCCGGGGGGGCACAGATACGCAGTATTTT. It translates to CASSPTRGGTDTQYF.

This chain links TRBV12-5 with TRBJ1-1; weak D call: TRBD1 (5 bases). CDR3 size: 13 residues. V shed 6 bases and J shed 1 base, with 9 bases lying between them. CDR1 and CDR2 from the germline V gene are LGHNT and FRNRAP. This chain's CDR3 is CASGTVWNTEAFF. CDR3 coding DNA: TGTGCTAGTGGGACAGTCTGGAACACTGAAGCTTTCTTT.

The rearrangement uses TRBV6-6 and TRBJ1-5, with TRBD1 matching over 7 bases. Per germline, CDR1 MNHNY and CDR2 SVGAGI (reference sequence). The CDR3 has 13 amino acids. Germline trimming cut 10 bases from V and 5 bases from J; bases unmatched to any gene: 8. This CDR3 reads CAIRGQGDQPQHF. In nucleotides, the CDR3 is TGTGCCATCCGGGGGCAGGGGGATCAGCCCCAGCATTTT.

This clone was found a few times. The genes are TRBV18 and TRBJ1-1; 8 bases line up with TRBD1. Trimming removed 5 bases from V and 8 bases from J; junction bases left unmatched: 13. This CDR3 region has 15 residues. In germline, CDR1 is KGHSH, CDR2 LQKENI. The CDR3 bases are TGTGCCAGCTCAAAACCGGGACAGGCCCCGGGGGAAGCTTTCTTT. Protein sequence: CASSKPGQAPGEAFF.

This clone was seen more than once but under ten times. The DNA of the CDR3 is TGCGCCAGCAGCTTGGGGACTAGCGGGAGTGAGCAGTTCTTC. Its protein is CASSLGTSGSEQFF. V gene TRBV5-1 combines with J gene TRBJ2-1; 13 positions agree with TRBD2. Germline V gene data show CDR1 as SGHRS and CDR2 as YFSETQ. The ends lost 0 bases at V and 9 bases at J; junction bases unmatched: 0. This CDR3 has 14 residues.

The CDR3, as DNA: TGTGCCAGCAGCTTAGGCTTGGCGGCGGGGGGTTCACCCCTCCACTTT. Amino acids: CASSLGLAAGGSPLHF. The rearrangement joins TRBV13 to TRBJ1-6, with TRBD1 as a possible D gene (5 bases). In germline, CDR1 is PRHDT, CDR2 FYEKMQ (reference sequence). V dropped 0 bases and J dropped 9 bases, with 15 bases sitting between them. The CDR3 extends over 16 amino acids.

This clone has just a few counts. The V call is TRBV2, the J call TRBJ2-5, with TRBD1 matching 10 bases. The CDR3 is made up of 13 amino acids. Germline CDR1 reads SNHLY; CDR2 reads FYNNEI. The junction had 7 bases not matched to a gene; V was cut back by 10 bases and J by 5 bases. This CDR3 reads CATKGQGMETQYF. The DNA for the CDR3 is TGTGCCACGAAGGGACAGGGGATGGAGACCCAGTACTTC.

The chain has TRBV30 and TRBJ1-2; D remains unclear. The CDR3 sequence is 13 residues long. V lost 0 bases to trimming and J lost 2 bases, with 7 bases between them. Germline V gene sequence: CDR1 GTSNPN, CDR2 SVGIG (reference sequence). CDR3 sequence: CAWSVASNYGYTF. The CDR3 DNA sequence: TGTGCCTGGAGTGTAGCATCCAACTATGGCTACACCTTC.

This clone has more than one count but fewer than ten. The chain combines TRBV19 with TRBJ1-5; the D is unclear. Trimming shortened V by 5 bases and J by 4 bases, and 15 bases separated the two germline ends. Germline V lookup: CDR1 LNHDA, CDR2 SQIVND (reference sequence). CDR3 length: 15 amino acids. The CDR3 loop reads CASSFRPEDNQPQHF. The CDR3 nucleotides read TGTGCCAGTAGTTTTAGACCGGAGGATAATCAGCCCCAGCATTTT.

This clone was counted only a few times. This chain links TRBV27 with TRBJ1-4; TRBD1 aligns across 8 bases. Germline V lookup: CDR1 MNHEY, CDR2 SMNVEV (reference sequence). With 8 bases clipped from V and 5 bases from J, the junction kept 4 bases outside the gene matches. This CDR3 contains 13 residues. The CDR3 reads CASGRTGNEKLFF. CDR3 DNA sequence: TGTGCCAGCGGGCGGACAGGGAATGAAAAACTGTTTTTT.

In its sample, this clone was seen a few times. The chain carries TRBV12-5 and TRBJ2-5; D not resolved. Germline CDR1 reads LGHNT; CDR2 reads FRNRAP. There are 13 residues in the CDR3. Between the trimmed V and J ends, which lost 1 base and 7 bases, there was a span of 10 bases. CDR3 protein: CASGLDSRWTQYF. The CDR3 DNA sequence: TGTGCTAGTGGTTTGGACAGCCGATGGACCCAGTACTTC.

V is TRBV6-1 and J is TRBJ1-5; TRBD1 matches 9 bases. This CDR3 is built from 16 residues. CDR1 MNHNS and CDR2 SASEGT come from the germline V gene. V shed 1 base and J 7 bases; nucleotides not matched to a gene: 8. CDR3 residues: CASSEVGTGRRQPQHF. In DNA, the CDR3 is TGTGCCAGCAGTGAAGTTGGGACAGGGAGGAGGCAGCCCCAGCATTTT.

The chain couples TRBV30 to TRBJ1-5, with no clear D. The CDR3 covers 18 residues. CDR1 GTSNPN and CDR2 SVGIG come from the germline V gene (reference sequence). With 1 base removed from V and 0 bases from J, the gap between germline ends came to 19 bases. This CDR3 is CAWSATMTNLYSNQPQHF. As DNA, the CDR3 is TGTGCCTGGAGTGCGACGATGACAAACCTATATAGCAATCAGCCCCAGCATTTT.

This clone was counted between two and nine times. The J gene is TRBJ2-7, the V gene TRBV19, with 8 bases matching TRBD1. CDR1 is LNHDA and CDR2 is SQIVND in the germline V gene (reference sequence). V lost 6 bases to trimming and J lost 1 base; unmatched junction nucleotides: 8. The CDR3 totals 15 residues. CDR3 nucleotides: TGTGCCAGTAGCCCTTCGACAGGGGCATCCTACGAGCAGTACTTC. Translated: CASSPSTGASYEQYF.

The V and J genes are TRBV7-2 and TRBJ1-2; D gene unclear. The length of the CDR3 is 14 residues. V shed 4 bases and J shed 4 bases, with 13 bases lying between them. Germline CDR1 and CDR2: SGHTA and FQGNSA. The CDR3 DNA follows: TGTGCCAGCAGCTCCAGACGGAGCCCCTATGGCTACACCTTC. It yields the protein CASSSRRSPYGYTF. Based on the CDR3 plus reference TRBV7-2 and TRBJ1-2, the full variable domain is GAGVSQSPSNKVTEKGKDVELRCDPISGHTALYWYRQSLGQGLEFLIYFQGNSAPDKSGLPSDRFSAERTGGSVSTLTIQRTQQEDSAVYLCASSSRRSPYGYTFGSGTRLTVV.

In this sample, this clone turned up a few times. This rearrangement joins TRBV5-4 to TRBJ2-2; unclear D gene. V lost 0 bases to trimming and J lost 5 bases, with 11 bases between them. Germline V gives CDR1 SGHNT, CDR2 YYREEE (reference sequence). The CDR3 is 15 amino acids. CDR3 amino acids: CASSLESSRTGELFF. The CDR3 DNA reads as TGTGCCAGCAGCTTGGAATCCTCGAGGACCGGGGAGCTGTTTTTT.

The genes are TRBV9 and TRBJ2-1; 7 bases agree with TRBD2. The CDR3 has 15 residues. With 2 bases clipped from V and 2 bases from J, the junction kept 4 bases outside the gene matches. The germline gives CDR1 SGDLS, CDR2 YYNGEE. This CDR3 reads CASSVGRGAYNEQFF. In DNA form, the CDR3 reads TGTGCCAGCAGCGTGGGTCGGGGGGCCTACAATGAGCAGTTCTTC.